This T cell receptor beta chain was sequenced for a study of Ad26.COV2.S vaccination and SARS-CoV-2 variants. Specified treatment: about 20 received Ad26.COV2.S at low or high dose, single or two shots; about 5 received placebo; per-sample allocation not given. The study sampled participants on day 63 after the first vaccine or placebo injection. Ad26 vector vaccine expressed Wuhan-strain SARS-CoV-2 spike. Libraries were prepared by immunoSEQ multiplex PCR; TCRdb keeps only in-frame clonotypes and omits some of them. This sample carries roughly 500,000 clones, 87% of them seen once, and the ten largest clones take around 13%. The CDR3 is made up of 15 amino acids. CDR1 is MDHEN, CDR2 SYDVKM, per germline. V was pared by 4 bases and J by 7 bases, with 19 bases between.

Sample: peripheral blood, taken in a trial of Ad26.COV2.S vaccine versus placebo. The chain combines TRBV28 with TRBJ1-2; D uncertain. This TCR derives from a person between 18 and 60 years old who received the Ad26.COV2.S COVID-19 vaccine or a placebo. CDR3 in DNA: TGTGCCAGCAGTTGGGCCGCGGGTGGCTTGGGTGGCTACACCTTC. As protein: CASSWAAGGLGGYTF.